This TCR beta chain was recorded in a study of blood T cell repertoires in COVID-19. Turning to the study itself: Donors in the United States, Italy and Spain gave samples during acute or convalescent COVID-19. Sources were T cells, B-cell-depleted T cells, or PBMCs; the material itself was cDNA or gDNA.

In the original processing: Estimates of nucleated cell counts were drawn from the amplification of reference gene primers. The table came from immunoSEQ multiplex PCR; TCRdb's copy has only in-frame clones and leaves some out. The V and J calls and the clone size are those of that table, but D and trimming were determined from the DNA. Of approximately 170,000 clones in the sample, around four fifths were seen once. The sequencing sample was made of peripheral blood. This receptor was identified in a woman aged 70-85 years with COVID-19, enrolled during active disease.

The CDR3 here is CASSQDRGRQETQYF. CDR3 DNA: TGTGCCAGCAGCCAAGACAGGGGGCGACAAGAGACCCAGTACTTC. The chain recombines TRBV3-1 (or the pseudogene TRBV3-2) with TRBJ2-5; 8 bases align to TRBD1. Germline values: CDR1 LGHDT, CDR2 YNNKEL (reference sequence). CDR3 length equals 15 residues. After removal of 0 bases from V and 2 bases from J, the junction contained 2 bases not matched to a gene.